What follows is one T cell receptor beta chain and its context. Its antigen is currently unknown. Germline loops: CDR1 KGHSH, CDR2 LQKENI. The CDR3 has 15 amino acids. The junction had 4 bases not matched to a gene; V was cut back by 3 bases and J by 2 bases. These data originate in a study of T cell responses to AZD1222 COVID-19 vaccine. Turning to the study itself: Pooling covered second doses at about 4 or about 12 weeks.

Repertoires were generated with immunoSEQ multiplex PCR, while TCRdb's copy carries only in-frame clones and drops some. The sample has 75,000 to 100,000 clones, about 90% seen once; the top ten hold approximately 30%. Notes on the study in general: Spike-specific TCR breadth and depth were elevated following two AZD1222 doses.

This specimen consisted of peripheral blood, obtained on day 0 of AZD1222 vaccination. The TCR sequence derives from an adult in good health. This rearrangement joins TRBV18 to TRBJ1-1; 9 bases line up with TRBD1. CDR3 in amino acids: CASSPRTGENTEAFF. The CDR3 region has the DNA TGTGCCAGCTCACCCCGGACAGGGGAAAACACTGAAGCTTTCTTT. Filled out from reference TRBV18 and TRBJ1-1, the complete variable domain reads NAGVMQNPRHLVRRRGQEARLRCSPMKGHSHVYWYRQLPEEGLKFMVYLQKENIIDESGMPKERFSAEFPKEGPSILRIQQVVRGDSAAYFCASSPRTGENTEAFFGQGTRLTVV.